The 7 T cell receptor beta chains in this list originate from one sample, sequenced in a study of T cell repertoires in cytomegalovirus infection. TCRdb reanalysed the reads using MiXCR and keeps one entry per CDR3 protein. The sample has about 400,000 distinct CDR3 sequences; 34% are singletons. What these receptors recognize is not known. The input for sequencing was cultured PBMCs, taken from culture after CMV antigen stimulation. The source of these receptors is a human donor in good health (CMV status not recorded). Some clones in this sample may be carry-over from other donors' samples.

In this sample, this clonotype turned up many times. V gene TRBV7-3 combines with J gene TRBJ2-1, with 7 bases matching TRBD2. In germline, CDR1 is SGHTA, CDR2 FQGTGA. V dropped 5 bases and J dropped 0; count of bases not matched to a gene: 13. The CDR3 covers 18 residues. The CDR3 protein is CASSPGPSGVGSYNEQFF. The CDR3 nucleotides read TGTGCCAGCAGCCCAGGCCCTAGCGGAGTGGGCTCCTACAATGAGCAGTTCTTC.

The chain carries TRBV14 and TRBJ2-5; D is possibly TRBD1 or TRBD2 (5 bases each). V was shortened by 4 bases and J by 1 base, with 13 bases between the two germline ends. Per the germline V gene, CDR1 is SGHDN and CDR2 is FVKESK. The CDR3 extends over 15 amino acids. The CDR3 DNA reads as TGTGCCAGCAGCCGGGACCCGGGCCTCCAAGAGACCCAGTACTTC. This gives the protein CASSRDPGLQETQYF.

This clonotype occurred a few times. J is TRBJ2-1 and V is TRBV10-2; possible D gene TRBD2, 6 bases. Deletions cut 6 bases from V and 6 bases from J, with 9 bases between. Germline CDR1 WSHSY, CDR2 SAAADI. The CDR3 sequence is 12 residues long. The CDR3 DNA reads as TGCGCCAGCAGGGGACTCAGCAATGAGCAGTTCTTC. Translated: CASRGLSNEQFF.

The V call is TRBV11-2, the J call TRBJ2-7; D perhaps matches TRBD1 (5 bases). The V gene lost 5 bases and the J gene lost 2 bases, with 16 bases spanning the gap. The germline V gene encodes CDR1 SGHAT and CDR2 FQNNGV. The CDR3 is 15 amino acids. The CDR3 reads CASSTTVVPTYEQYV. In nucleotides, the CDR3 is TGTGCCAGCAGCACGACAGTCGTACCTACCTACGAGCAGTACGTC.

The chain has TRBV6-2 or TRBV6-3 and TRBJ2-1; no firm D call. This CDR3 contains 13 residues. The V gene lost 4 bases and the J gene lost 7 bases, with 11 bases spanning the gap. In germline, CDR1 is MNHEY, CDR2 SVGEGT. The DNA of the CDR3 is TGTGCCAGCAGTTGGGGTCTGGGGAATGAGCAGTTCTTC. This sequence encodes CASSWGLGNEQFF.

The chain combines TRBV18 with TRBJ1-5, with TRBD1 matching 7 bases. The CDR3 length is 14 residues. CDR1 is KGHSH and CDR2 is LQKENI in the germline V gene. The V segment lost 3 bases and the J segment 6 bases; nucleotides outside the gene matches: 5. The CDR3 sequence: CASSPTGFSQPQHF. The CDR3, as DNA: TGTGCCAGCTCACCGACAGGGTTCAGTCAGCCCCAGCATTTT.

This clonotype was detected a few times. This rearrangement joins TRBV7-2 to TRBJ2-5; TRBD1 agrees at 8 bases. Per the germline V gene, CDR1 is SGHTA and CDR2 is FQGNSA. The CDR3 runs to 12 residues. V trimming: 5 bases; J trimming: 6 bases; junction bases outside the gene matches: 2. DNA for the CDR3: TGTGCCAGCAGCCGGACAGGGAAGACCCAGTACTTC. This gives the protein CASSRTGKTQYF.